This record covers a single TCR beta chain. Its target antigen remains unknown. Nothing much larger sits one base from this clone, and base qualities are not available. The data were obtained in a study of identifying expanded T cells in peripheral blood (dated 2019 in TCRdb). Context from the whole study: Technical replicates were generated by sequencing separate aliquots of the same genomic DNA pool, and four replicates were compared pairwise. What the research found in general, with its limitations: The authors expected biological variance in healthy repertoires might increase further over much longer intervals such as months to years. Across all healthy donors, variance in clone template counts between roughly 2-week samples was found to increase significantly with total template count. About 1.1 differentially abundant clones were flagged by the binomial model between technical replicates, whereas about 15 and 19 were flagged over around two weeks and four weeks, respectively. Both the number of clones called differentially abundant and the false-positive rate were significantly reduced by the beta-binomial model across all healthy-donor time intervals.

During the collection period, no immune events, such as infections, were documented for the healthy donors. To calibrate time-dependent variance in a beta-binomial model of T-cell clone differential abundance, blood repertoires from healthy donors were used as a training cohort. There were some 10 healthy donors in the training cohort, of whom 3 were female and 7 were male. On average the donors were around 44 years old, and their ages spanned 29 to 64 years. Whole blood, obtained from a commercial supplier, was collected from each healthy donor at three time points spaced around two weeks apart. Genomic DNA was extracted from unsorted whole blood for immunosequencing. The V and J ends are trimmed by 0 bases and 0 bases, leaving 19 bases between them. Spanning cysteine to phenylalanine, the CDR3 consists of 19 amino acids. The CDR3 DNA has 57 bases and is translated from base 1. CDR1 and CDR2, per the germline V gene, are LGHNA and YNFKEQ.

The immunoSEQ Assay, which relies on bias-controlled multiplex PCR amplification of genomic DNA, was used to profile TCRbeta CDR3 regions. From the authors' description of their analysis: The absolute abundance of each unique TCRbeta CDR3 region was quantified after sequences were collapsed and filtered. Two models were used to test differential abundance: a binomial model (Fisher-equivalent) and a beta-binomial model that adds time-dependent variance fitted from healthy donors. Clones with fewer than 5 combined templates were removed, and differential abundance was called for clones with a Benjamini-Hochberg FDR below 0.01. The form v = (b*log(k)+a)^2 was used to model beta-binomial variance as a function of total template count across the two samples. Entries here come from immuneACCESS through TCRdb and include only in-frame sequences with V and J called. Some clones fail to appear in such tables; in the studies checked, an unresolved V gene covers under half of the shortfall, and the cause of the remainder is unknown. V, J and clone size reflect that table, while D and trimming were determined from the DNA. The sample profile shows approximately 140,000 clones; approximately 86% of them were found once. The biggest ten clones account for approximately 8% of the sample.

The chain links TRBV4-2 with TRBJ2-3; TRBD2 could be the D gene, as 5 bases match. The specimen sequenced was blood. The receptor comes from a person aged 18 to 75 in good health. The DNA sequence reads TGTGCCAGCAGCCAAGAAGGCGTCGGAGCGGCTGCTAGCACAGATACGCAGTATTTT. Translated, it gives CASSQEGVGAAASTDTQYF.